These 13 T cell receptor beta chains share one sample of origin, sequenced in a study of blood T cells in healthy people across ages. For the second PCR, which ran for roughly 6 to 12 cycles, a sample-barcoded 5' primer and a J-beta primer mix were used. Each CDR3 protein is one row after TCRdb ran MiXCR on the 5' RACE reads. The sample consists of roughly 800,000 distinct CDR3 sequences, over 45% of them appearing once. Sample: blood. The receptor set was obtained from a man under 40 in good health.

This clonotype was seen more than once but under ten times. The chain joins TRBV4-2 to TRBJ2-1; TRBD2 agrees at 10 bases. The germline V gene has CDR1 LGHNA and CDR2 YNFKEQ. With 1 base clipped from V and 4 bases from J, the junction kept 4 bases outside the gene matches. The length of the CDR3 is 16 residues. CDR3 DNA: TGTGCCAGCAGCCAAGTAGGTAGCGGGAGGTACAATGAGCAGTTCTTC. Translation gives CASSQVGSGRYNEQFF.

The J gene is TRBJ2-5, the V gene TRBV24-1; possibly TRBD2 for D (5 bases). The DNA end is more similar to TRBJ2-7, so the J call may be wrong. Germline CDR1 is KGHDR and CDR2 is SFDVKD. This CDR3 is 12 amino acids long. The CDR3 is CATSVSGNEQYF. CDR3 sequence (DNA): TGTGCCACCAGTGTCTCCGGGAACGAGCAGTACTTC.

This chain connects TRBV9 to TRBJ1-2, with 10 bases aligning to TRBD1. Germline V gives CDR1 SGDLS, CDR2 YYNGEE. After removal of 0 bases from V and 4 bases from J, the junction contained 6 bases not matched to a gene. This CDR3 spans 16 amino acids. CDR3 DNA: TGTGCCAGCAGCGTAGATCTAGGGGACAGGGGCTATGGCTACACCTTC. Amino acids: CASSVDLGDRGYGYTF.

This clonotype was observed a handful of times. The chain has TRBV29-1 and TRBJ2-7, with no clear D. The CDR3 runs 12 residues. V was trimmed by 7 bases and J by 2 bases, leaving 12 bases between them. CDR1 and CDR2 from the germline V gene are SQVTM and ANQGSEA. The CDR3 DNA sequence: TGCAGCGCAAATCACGGAGCCTACGAGCAGTACTTC. Its protein product is CSANHGAYEQYF.

The J gene is TRBJ2-3, the V gene TRBV7-2; D remains unclear. The germline V gene has CDR1 SGHTA and CDR2 FQGNSA. This CDR3 spans 15 amino acids. The V gene lost 1 base and the J gene lost 2 bases, with 10 bases spanning the gap. In nucleotides, the CDR3 is TGTGCCAGCAGCTTAGTTGGGGAACCCACAGATACGCAGTATTTT. This encodes CASSLVGEPTDTQYF.

The V call is TRBV2, the J call TRBJ2-4; 9 bases line up with TRBD1. The J call is in doubt because the DNA end fits TRBJ2-7 better. Germline V gives CDR1 SNHLY, CDR2 FYNNEI. This CDR3 has 12 residues. The CDR3 reads CASSGQGSEQYF. DNA of the CDR3: TGTGCCAGCAGCGGACAGGGGTCCGAGCAGTACTTC.

This clonotype was recorded once. The CDR3 here is CAISAQGSNTEAFF. For the CDR3, the DNA is TGTGCCATCAGTGCCCAGGGTTCGAACACTGAAGCTTTCTTT. The chain joins TRBV10-3 to TRBJ1-1; a weak D match, TRBD1 (5 bases). Germline-derived CDR1 and CDR2 are ENHRY and SYGVKD. Deletions cut 4 bases from V and 1 base from J, with 10 bases between. There are 14 residues in the CDR3.

The chain recombines TRBV6-5 with TRBJ2-5, with D possibly matching TRBD1 (6 bases). V lost 0 bases to trimming and J lost 2 bases, with 10 bases between them. This CDR3 has 15 residues. Germline V CDR1 and CDR2: MNHEY, SVGAGI. The CDR3 loop is CASSYSQDSQETQYF. The CDR3 DNA follows: TGTGCCAGCAGTTACTCGCAGGACAGTCAAGAGACCCAGTACTTC.

The chain joins TRBV12-3 or TRBV12-4 to TRBJ2-5; 8 bases map to TRBD1. The J segment lost 4 bases and the V segment lost 3 bases, leaving 7 bases of the junction unmatched. The CDR3 is 15 amino acids. The CDR3 region is CASSLKSGGGETQYF. CDR3 nucleotides: TGTGCCAGCAGTTTGAAGTCAGGGGGCGGAGAGACCCAGTACTTC.

CDR3 sequence (DNA): TGTGCCAGCAGCTTAGCGCGCAAGGTCGGGGAGCTGTTTTTT. Translating it yields CASSLARKVGELFF. The rearrangement uses TRBV7-2 and TRBJ2-2, with D hard to call. The CDR3 is made up of 14 amino acids. The germline V and J ends were trimmed by 0 bases and 7 bases, with 9 bases remaining between them. From germline, CDR1 is SGHTA and CDR2 FQGNSA.

The chain recombines TRBV7-9 with TRBJ2-1, with D perhaps matching TRBD1 or TRBD2 (5 bases each). V dropped 5 bases and J dropped 6 bases, with 14 bases sitting between them. Germline values: CDR1 SEHNR, CDR2 FQNEAQ (reference sequence). This CDR3 comprises 14 residues. As DNA, the CDR3 is TGTGCCAGCAGCCTCGACGGGACCATCAATGAGCAGTTCTTC. Translating gives CASSLDGTINEQFF.

V gene TRBV20-1 combines with J gene TRBJ2-3; D is perhaps TRBD1 (5 bases). CDR1 is DFQATT, CDR2 SNEGSKA, per germline (reference sequence). The V end was cut by 4 bases, the J end by 6 bases, with 14 bases between. This CDR3 region has 13 residues. This CDR3 is CSAITLGVDTQYF. In DNA, the CDR3 is TGCAGTGCTATTACTCTAGGGGTGGATACGCAGTATTTT.

This clonotype was seen only a few times. This sequence joins TRBV7-2 and TRBJ2-3; 8 nucleotides line up with TRBD2. This CDR3 has 15 residues. V was clipped by 5 bases and J by 5 bases; unmatched bases: 9. Per the germline V gene, CDR1 is SGHTA and CDR2 is FQGNSA. CDR3 nucleotides: TGTGCCAGCAGCGCGGCGGGAGGAGGGGGAGATACGCAGTATTTT. Amino acid sequence: CASSAAGGGGDTQYF.